The sequence of this T cell receptor beta chain was determined in a study of early T cells in non-severe SARS-CoV-2 infection. At the level of the study: Unsorted whole-blood RNA was sequenced in bulk, leaving chains unpaired. Points from the study as a whole: Lookups in VDJdb leaned toward anti-spike CD8 responses and missed private and CD4 specificities.

This clonotype was detected a few times. The antigen is undetermined. Unique molecular identifiers were added to individual cDNA molecules. In TCRdb, the 5' RACE reads were re-called with MiXCR into one record per CDR3 protein. The table shows roughly 41,000 distinct CDR3 sequences, with 5.8% occurring only once. Looked up from germline, CDR1 is MGHDK and CDR2 is SYGVNS. V lost 1 base to trimming and J lost 4 bases; unmatched junction nucleotides: 6. This CDR3 region has 15 residues. The source of this sequence is an adult who was a healthcare worker with PCR-confirmed SARS-CoV-2 infection or an uninfected control (not recorded which). Source material: whole blood. The chain employs TRBV25-1 and TRBJ1-2; 7 bases are a match to TRBD1. Here the CDR3 DNA reads TGTGCCAGCAGTGAATGGAAGACAGGGACCTATGGCTACACCTTC. Protein product: CASSEWKTGTYGYTF.